This TCR beta chain was profiled in a study of post-analysis software for immune sequencing data. Study-wide findings and caveats: Relative to controls, patients had a few TRBV segments at higher frequency, with TRBV5-6, TRBV5-1 and TRBV20-1 among these. Patients with multiple sclerosis recorded significantly lower normalized Chao1 diversity than controls, the study found. Strong co-clustering by F measure linked samples that shared a preparation batch.

This clonotype came up a few times. The antigen is undetermined. In germline, CDR1 is SGHRS, CDR2 YFSETQ. CDR3 size: 14 residues. V lost 0 bases to trimming and J lost 7 bases, with 14 bases between them. Unique molecular identifiers tagged the TCR beta cDNA libraries. Roughly 0.5 million cDNA molecules were obtained from roughly 1.1 to 9.2 million T cells. MiXCR, run by TCRdb on the PCR reads, gives a single entry per CDR3 protein. Among about 400,000 distinct CDR3 sequences, roughly 38% were seen once, and the ten largest hold about an eighth. This receptor was obtained from a girl aged 5-17 years with multiple sclerosis. The sequencing input was blood. This sequence joins TRBV5-1 and TRBJ2-7; no clear D. The CDR3 DNA reads TGCGCCAGCAGCTTGGGACTGTCCCCCGGGGAGCAGTACTTC. Its translation is CASSLGLSPGEQYF.